This TCR beta chain was documented in a study of early T cells in non-severe SARS-CoV-2 infection. The study's findings and limits: Lookups in VDJdb leaned toward anti-spike CD8 responses and missed private and CD4 specificities.

A note on this clonotype: Its antigen is currently unknown.

CDR1 SNHLY and CDR2 FYNNEI come from the germline V gene. The CDR3 has 14 residues. V gave up 5 bases and J gave up 5 bases, with 15 bases separating them. TCRdb called the 5' RACE reads again in MiXCR, with one record for every CDR3 protein. In the table there are 69,000 or so distinct CDR3 sequences, roughly 4.8% of which are singletons. J is TRBJ1-1 and V is TRBV2, with D possibly TRBD1 on 5 matching bases. Sequences were derived from whole blood, sampled at baseline. This clonotype was obtained from an adult who was a healthcare worker with PCR-confirmed SARS-CoV-2 infection or an uninfected control (not recorded which). The donor label of this sample is uncertain. The CDR3 region has the DNA TGTGCCAGCAGTATACAGGACTTGGCTACTGAAGCTTTCTTT. The encoded protein is CASSIQDLATEAFF.